This TCR beta chain stems from a study of early T cells in non-severe SARS-CoV-2 infection. Looking at the study overall: The input, bulk RNA from unsorted whole blood, was sequenced, and chains were unpaired. Study-wide results and caveats: Private and CD4 specificities were missed by VDJdb matching, which favored anti-spike CD8 responses.

In the library, individual cDNA molecules carried attached unique molecular identifiers. TCRdb recomputed calls from the 5' RACE reads with MiXCR, one row per CDR3 protein. The sample consists of 60,000 or so distinct CDR3 sequences, roughly 13% of them appearing once. This CDR3 contains 13 residues. V was shortened by 0 bases and J by 7 bases, with 7 bases between the two germline ends. CDR1 is SGHVS, CDR2 FNYEAQ, per germline. This clonotype showed up many times. Antigen: not known. The sequencing input was whole blood. The TCR originated in an adult who was a healthcare worker with PCR-confirmed SARS-CoV-2 infection or an uninfected control (not recorded which). V gene TRBV7-6 combines with J gene TRBJ2-1; D is unclear. The CDR3 nucleotides read TGTGCCAGCAGCTTAGCGTTGGGGAATGAGCAGTTCTTC. Amino acids: CASSLALGNEQFF.